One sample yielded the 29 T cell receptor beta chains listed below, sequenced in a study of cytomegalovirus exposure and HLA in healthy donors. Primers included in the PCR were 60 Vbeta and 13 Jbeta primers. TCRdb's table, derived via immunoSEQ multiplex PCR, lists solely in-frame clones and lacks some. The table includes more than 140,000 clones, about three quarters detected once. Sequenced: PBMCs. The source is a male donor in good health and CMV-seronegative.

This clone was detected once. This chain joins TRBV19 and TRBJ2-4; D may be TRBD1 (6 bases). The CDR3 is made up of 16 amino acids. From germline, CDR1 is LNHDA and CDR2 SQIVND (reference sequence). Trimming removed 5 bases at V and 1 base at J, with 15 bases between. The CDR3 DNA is TGTGCCAGTAGTTTACAGGGTTCCGGGGCCAAAAACATTCAGTACTTC. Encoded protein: CASSLQGSGAKNIQYF.

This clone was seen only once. In DNA form, the CDR3 reads TGTGCCTGGAGTAACGAGGGGGCGATTGTTTATGAGCAGTTCTTC. It specifies CAWSNEGAIVYEQFF. The chain employs TRBV30 and TRBJ2-1, with TRBD1 matching over 7 bases. CDR1 and CDR2 (germline): GTSNPN, SVGIG (reference sequence). The V gene end was trimmed by 2 bases and the J gene end by 8 bases; junction bases not matched to a gene: 12. The CDR3 spans 15 residues. The whole variable domain, remainder taken from reference TRBV30 and TRBJ2-1, is SQTIHQWPATLVQPVGSPLSLECTVEGTSNPNLYWYRQAAGRGLQLLFYSVGIGQISSEVPQNLSASRPQDRQFILSSKKLLLSDSGFYLCAWSNEGAIVYEQFFGPGTRLTVL.

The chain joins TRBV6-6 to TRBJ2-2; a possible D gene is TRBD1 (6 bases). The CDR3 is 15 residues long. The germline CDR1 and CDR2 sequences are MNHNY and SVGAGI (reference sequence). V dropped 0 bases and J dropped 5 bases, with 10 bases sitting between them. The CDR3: CASSYSQGGTGELFF. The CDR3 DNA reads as TGTGCCAGCAGTTACTCGCAAGGGGGTACCGGGGAGCTGTTTTTT.

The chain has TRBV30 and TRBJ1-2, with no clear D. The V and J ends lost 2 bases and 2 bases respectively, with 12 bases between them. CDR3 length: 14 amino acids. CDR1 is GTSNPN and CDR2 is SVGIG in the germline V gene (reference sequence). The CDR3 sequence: CAWSQDTINYGYTF. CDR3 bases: TGTGCCTGGAGTCAAGACACGATAAACTATGGCTACACCTTC.

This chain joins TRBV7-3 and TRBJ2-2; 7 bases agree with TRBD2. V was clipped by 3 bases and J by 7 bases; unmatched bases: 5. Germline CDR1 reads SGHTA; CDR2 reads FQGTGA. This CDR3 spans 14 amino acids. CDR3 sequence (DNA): TGTGCCAGCAGCTTCGGGACTACCGACGGGGAGCTGTTTTTT. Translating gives CASSFGTTDGELFF.

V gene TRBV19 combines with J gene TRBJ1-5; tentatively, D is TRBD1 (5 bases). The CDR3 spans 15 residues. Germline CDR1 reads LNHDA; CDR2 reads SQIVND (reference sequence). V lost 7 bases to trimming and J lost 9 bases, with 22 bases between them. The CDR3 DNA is TGTGCCAGTACCTCCCGTGGGAGGGGCCAGGGGCCCCAGCATTTT. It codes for CASTSRGRGQGPQHF.

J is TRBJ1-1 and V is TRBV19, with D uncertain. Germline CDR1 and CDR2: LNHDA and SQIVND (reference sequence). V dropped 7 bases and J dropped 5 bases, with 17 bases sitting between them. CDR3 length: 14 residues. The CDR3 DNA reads TGTGCCAGTAAGCTGGGAGAGCGTAGAACTGAAGCTTTCTTT. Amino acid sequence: CASKLGERRTEAFF.

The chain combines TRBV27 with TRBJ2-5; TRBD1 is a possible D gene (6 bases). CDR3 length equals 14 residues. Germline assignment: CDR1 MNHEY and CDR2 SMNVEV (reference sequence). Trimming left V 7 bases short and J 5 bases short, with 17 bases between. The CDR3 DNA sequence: TGTGCCAGCACCGACCGAGGGGGTAGGGAGACCCAGTACTTC. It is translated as CASTDRGGRETQYF.

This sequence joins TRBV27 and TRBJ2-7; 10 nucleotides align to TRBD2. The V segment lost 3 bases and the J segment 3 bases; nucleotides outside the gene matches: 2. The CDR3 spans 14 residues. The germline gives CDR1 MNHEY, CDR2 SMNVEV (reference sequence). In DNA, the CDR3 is TGTGCCAGCAGTTTTACTAGCGGGAACTACGAGCAGTACTTC. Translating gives CASSFTSGNYEQYF.

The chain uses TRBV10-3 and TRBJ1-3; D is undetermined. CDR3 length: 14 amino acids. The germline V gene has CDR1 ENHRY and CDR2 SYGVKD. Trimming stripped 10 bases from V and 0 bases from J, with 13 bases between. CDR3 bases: TGTGCCACCGATGGGCCGAGCTCTGGAAACACCATATATTTT. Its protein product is CATDGPSSGNTIYF.

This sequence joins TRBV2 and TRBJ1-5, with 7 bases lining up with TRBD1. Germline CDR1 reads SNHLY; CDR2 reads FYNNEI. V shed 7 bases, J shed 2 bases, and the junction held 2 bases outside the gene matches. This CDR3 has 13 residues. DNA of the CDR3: TGTGCCAGCATGGGGACAGGCAATCAGCCCCAGCATTTT. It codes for CASMGTGNQPQHF.

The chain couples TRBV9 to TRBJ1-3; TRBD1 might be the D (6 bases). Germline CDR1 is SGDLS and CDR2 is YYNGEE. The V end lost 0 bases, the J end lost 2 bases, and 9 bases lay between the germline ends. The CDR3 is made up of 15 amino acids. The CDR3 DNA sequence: TGTGCCAGCAGCGTAGCTTCAGGGGCTGGAAACACCATATATTTT. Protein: CASSVASGAGNTIYF.

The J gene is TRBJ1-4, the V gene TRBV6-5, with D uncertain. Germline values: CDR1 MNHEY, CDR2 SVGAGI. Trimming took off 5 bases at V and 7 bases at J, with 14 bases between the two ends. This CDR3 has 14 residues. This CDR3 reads CASSPLGGSEKLFF. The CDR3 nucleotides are TGTGCCAGCAGTCCTTTGGGAGGGAGTGAAAAACTGTTTTTT.

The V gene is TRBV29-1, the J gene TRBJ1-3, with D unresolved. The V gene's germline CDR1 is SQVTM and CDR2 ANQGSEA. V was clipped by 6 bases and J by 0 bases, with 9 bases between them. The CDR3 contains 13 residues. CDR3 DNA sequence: TGCAGCGTGGCCACAAGCTCTGGAAACACCATATATTTT. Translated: CSVATSSGNTIYF.

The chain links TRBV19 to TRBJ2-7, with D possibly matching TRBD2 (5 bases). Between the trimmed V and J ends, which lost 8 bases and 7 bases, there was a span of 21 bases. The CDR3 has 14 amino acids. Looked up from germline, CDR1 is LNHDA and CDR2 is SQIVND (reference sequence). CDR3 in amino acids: CASAIGWGAREQYF. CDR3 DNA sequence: TGTGCCAGTGCAATTGGGTGGGGAGCTCGGGAGCAGTACTTC. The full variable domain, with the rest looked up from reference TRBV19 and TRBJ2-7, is DGGITQSPKYLFRKEGQNVTLSCEQNLNHDAMYWYRQDPGQGLRLIYYSQIVNDFQKGDIAEGYSVSREKKESFPLTVTSAQKNPTAFYLCASAIGWGAREQYFGPGTRLTVT.

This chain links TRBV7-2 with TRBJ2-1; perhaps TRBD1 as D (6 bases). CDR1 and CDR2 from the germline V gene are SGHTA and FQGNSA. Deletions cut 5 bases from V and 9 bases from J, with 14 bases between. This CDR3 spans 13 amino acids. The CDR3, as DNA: TGTGCCAGCAGCAGGGGGTCTTTTGGTGAGCAGTTCTTC. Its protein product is CASSRGSFGEQFF.

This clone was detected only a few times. The CDR3 region is CSVERAGSGTEAFF. The CDR3 coding sequence is TGCAGCGTTGAAAGGGCGGGTTCGGGCACTGAAGCTTTCTTT. The chain joins TRBV29-1 to TRBJ1-1; the D is unclear. V lost 2 bases to trimming and J lost 4 bases, with 14 bases between them. CDR1 and CDR2 (germline): SQVTM, ANQGSEA. CDR3 length equals 14 residues. Filled out from reference TRBV29-1 and TRBJ1-1, the complete variable domain reads SAVISQKPSRDICQRGTSLTIQCQVDSQVTMMFWYRQQPGQSLTLIATANQGSEATYESGFVIDKFPISRPNLTFSTLTVSNMSPEDSSIYLCSVERAGSGTEAFFGQGTRLTVV.

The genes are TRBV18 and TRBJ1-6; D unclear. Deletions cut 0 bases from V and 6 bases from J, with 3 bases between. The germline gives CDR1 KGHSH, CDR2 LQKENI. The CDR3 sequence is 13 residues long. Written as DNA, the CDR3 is TGTGCCAGCTCACCACCCTCTAATTCACCCCTCCACTTT. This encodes CASSPPSNSPLHF.

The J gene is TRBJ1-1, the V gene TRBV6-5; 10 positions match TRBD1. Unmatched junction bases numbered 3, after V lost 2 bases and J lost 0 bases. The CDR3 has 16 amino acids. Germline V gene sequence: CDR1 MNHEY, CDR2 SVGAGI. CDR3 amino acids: CASSYAGQGLNTEAFF. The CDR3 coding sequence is TGTGCCAGCAGTTACGCGGGACAGGGGCTGAACACTGAAGCTTTCTTT.

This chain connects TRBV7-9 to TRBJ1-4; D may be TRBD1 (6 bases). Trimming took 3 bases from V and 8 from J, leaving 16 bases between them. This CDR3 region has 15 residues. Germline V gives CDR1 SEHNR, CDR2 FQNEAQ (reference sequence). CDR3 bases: TGTGCCAGCAGCTTGGGGGGGGCAGCCGGAGAAAAACTGTTTTTT. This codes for CASSLGGAAGEKLFF. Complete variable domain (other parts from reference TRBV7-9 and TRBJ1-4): DTGVSQNPRHKITKRGQNVTFRCDPISEHNRLYWYRQTLGQGPEFLTYFQNEAQLEKSRLLSDRFSAERPKGSFSTLEIQRTEQGDSAMYLCASSLGGAAGEKLFFGSGTQLSVL.

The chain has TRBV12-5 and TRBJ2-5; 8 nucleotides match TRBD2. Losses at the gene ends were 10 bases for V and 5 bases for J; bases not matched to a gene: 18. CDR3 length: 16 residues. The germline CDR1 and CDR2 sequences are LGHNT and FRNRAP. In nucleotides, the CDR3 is TGTGCTACTTCGATACCGTCGGGGGGGGCCAGGGAGACCCAGTACTTC. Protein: CATSIPSGGARETQYF.

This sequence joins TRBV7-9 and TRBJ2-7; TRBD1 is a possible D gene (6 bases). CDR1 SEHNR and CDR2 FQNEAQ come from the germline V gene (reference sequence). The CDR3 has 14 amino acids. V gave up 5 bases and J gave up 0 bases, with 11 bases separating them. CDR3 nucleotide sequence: TGTGCCAGCAGCACGGACAGATTCTCCTACGAGCAGTACTTC. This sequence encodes CASSTDRFSYEQYF.

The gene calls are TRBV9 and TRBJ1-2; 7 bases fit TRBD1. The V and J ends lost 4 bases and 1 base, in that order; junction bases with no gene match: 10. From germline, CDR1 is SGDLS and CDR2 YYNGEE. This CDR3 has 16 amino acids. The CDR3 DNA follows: TGTGCCAGCAGCCTCCACCGGGACAGCGGTAACTATGGCTACACCTTC. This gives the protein CASSLHRDSGNYGYTF.

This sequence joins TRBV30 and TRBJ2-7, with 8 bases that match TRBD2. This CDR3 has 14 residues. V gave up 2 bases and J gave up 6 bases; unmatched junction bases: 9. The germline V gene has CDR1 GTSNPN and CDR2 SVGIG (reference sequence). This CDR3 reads CAWSQSGRGSEQYF. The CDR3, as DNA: TGTGCCTGGAGTCAAAGCGGGAGAGGCTCCGAGCAGTACTTC.

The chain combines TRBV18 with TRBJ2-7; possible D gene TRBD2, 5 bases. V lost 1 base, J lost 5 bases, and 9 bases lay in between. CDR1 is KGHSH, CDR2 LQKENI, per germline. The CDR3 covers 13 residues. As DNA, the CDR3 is TGTGCCAGCTCACCACGGGGAGTAGACGAGCAGTACTTC. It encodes CASSPRGVDEQYF. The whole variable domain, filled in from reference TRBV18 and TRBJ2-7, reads NAGVMQNPRHLVRRRGQEARLRCSPMKGHSHVYWYRQLPEEGLKFMVYLQKENIIDESGMPKERFSAEFPKEGPSILRIQQVVRGDSAAYFCASSPRGVDEQYFGPGTRLTVT.

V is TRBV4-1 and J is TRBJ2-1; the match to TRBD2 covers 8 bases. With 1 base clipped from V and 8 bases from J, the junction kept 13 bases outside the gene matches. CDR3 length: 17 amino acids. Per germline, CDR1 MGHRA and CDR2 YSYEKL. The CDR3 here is CASSQGPRGLGGYEQFF. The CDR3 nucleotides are TGCGCCAGCAGCCAAGGGCCCAGGGGACTAGGTGGCTATGAGCAGTTCTTC.

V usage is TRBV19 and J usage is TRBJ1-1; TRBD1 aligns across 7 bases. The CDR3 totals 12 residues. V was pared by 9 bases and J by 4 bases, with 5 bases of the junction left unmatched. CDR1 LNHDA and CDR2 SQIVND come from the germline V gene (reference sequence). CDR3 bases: TGTGCCAGCAGCAGGGGGTTCACTGAAGCTTTCTTT. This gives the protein CASSRGFTEAFF.

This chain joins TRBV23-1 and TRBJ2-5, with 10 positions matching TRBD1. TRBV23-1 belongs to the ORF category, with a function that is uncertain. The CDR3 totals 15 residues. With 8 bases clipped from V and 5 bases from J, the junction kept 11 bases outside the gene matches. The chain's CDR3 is CASLSTGGLLETQYF. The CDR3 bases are TGCGCCAGCCTCTCGACAGGGGGCCTCCTTGAGACCCAGTACTTC.

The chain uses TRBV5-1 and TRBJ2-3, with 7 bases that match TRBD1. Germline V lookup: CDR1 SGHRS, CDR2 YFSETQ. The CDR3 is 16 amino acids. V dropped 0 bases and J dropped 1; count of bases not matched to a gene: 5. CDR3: CASSLAEGAGTDTQYF. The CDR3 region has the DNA TGCGCCAGCAGCTTGGCCGAGGGGGCGGGCACAGATACGCAGTATTTT.